Following are 9 T cell receptor beta chains from one sample sequenced in a study of immune cell composition in non-small cell lung cancer. The method was immunoSEQ multiplex PCR; TCRdb's version includes in-frame clones alone and lacks a portion of them. Among roughly 10,000 clones, about two thirds were seen once, and the ten largest hold 7.5% to 9.5%. Input material: lung tumor tissue. These receptors were collected from a human donor with non-small cell lung cancer.

About this clone: A read error may produce the germline difference seen at one junction end. Other nucleotide sequences from this sample produce the same CDR3. The CDR3 region is CASSYFDRDTEAFF. The CDR3 nucleotides are TGTGCCAGCAGCTACTTCGACAGGGACACTGAGGCTTTCTTT. J is TRBJ1-1 and V is TRBV5-6; 7 nucleotides agree with TRBD1. The length of the CDR3 is 14 residues. Germline V gene lookup returns CDR1 SGHDT and CDR2 YYEEEE.

The genes are TRBV5-1 and TRBJ2-1; D ambiguous. The CDR3 is 13 residues long. CDR1 is SGHRS, CDR2 YFSETQ, per germline. V gave up 4 bases and J gave up 3 bases, with 8 bases separating them. The CDR3 loop is CASSLVYYNEQFF. The CDR3, as DNA: TGCGCCAGCAGCCTCGTATACTACAATGAGCAGTTCTTC.

The chain is built from TRBV5-6 and TRBJ1-1, with unresolved D. The CDR3 length is 13 residues. Trimming took 2 bases from V and 8 from J, leaving 13 bases between them. Germline CDR1 reads SGHDT; CDR2 reads YYEEEE. The DNA for the CDR3 is TGTGCCAGCAGCTTTTTAGGCAAAGGGGAAGCTTTCTTT. Translating gives CASSFLGKGEAFF.

The chain carries TRBV6-1 and TRBJ2-7, with D possibly TRBD2 on 5 matching bases. Looked up from germline, CDR1 is MNHNS and CDR2 is SASEGT. V was clipped by 2 bases and J by 0 bases, with 8 bases between them. The CDR3 covers 14 residues. CDR3 bases: TGTGCCAGCAGTGAACGTGGGAGCTCCTACGAGCAGTACTTC. Its protein is CASSERGSSYEQYF.

This clone was detected a few times. The chain is built from TRBV19 and TRBJ1-1, with no clear D. CDR1 and CDR2 from the germline V gene are LNHDA and SQIVND (reference sequence). CDR3 length: 14 residues. The germline V and J ends were trimmed by 5 bases and 0 bases, with 10 bases remaining between them. CDR3 bases: TGTGCCAGTAGTTCGGGCGAAGTGAACACTGAAGCTTTCTTT. Its translation: CASSSGEVNTEAFF.

V gene TRBV7-3 combines with J gene TRBJ1-1; no definite D call. The CDR3 sequence is 13 residues long. The V end lost 0 bases, the J end lost 7 bases, and 9 bases lay between the germline ends. Germline V gives CDR1 SGHTA, CDR2 FQGTGA. CDR3 sequence: CASSLTVDHEAFF. The CDR3 region has the DNA TGTGCCAGCAGCTTAACGGTGGACCATGAAGCTTTCTTT.

The rearrangement joins TRBV5-4 to TRBJ2-5; maybe TRBD2 (5 bases). V was shortened by 2 bases and J by 5 bases, with 13 bases between the two germline ends. CDR3 length equals 14 residues. Per the germline V gene, CDR1 is SGHNT and CDR2 is YYREEE (reference sequence). As DNA, the CDR3 is TGTGCCAGCAGCTTATTGGCGGGCTCCGAGACCCAGTACTTC. Its translation: CASSLLAGSETQYF.

V gene TRBV29-1 combines with J gene TRBJ2-3; D is perhaps TRBD1 (6 bases). Germline assignment: CDR1 SQVTM and CDR2 ANQGSEA. The CDR3 is 14 amino acids. Trimming took off 7 bases at V and 1 base at J, with 15 bases between the two ends. The CDR3, as DNA: TGCAGCGCCGAAGCAGGGGTTGGCACAGATACGCAGTATTTT. Amino acid sequence: CSAEAGVGTDTQYF.

This rearrangement joins TRBV7-9 to TRBJ1-3; TRBD1 might be the D (5 bases). V shed 5 bases and J shed 3 bases, with 23 bases lying between them. CDR3 length: 18 amino acids. The V gene's germline CDR1 is SEHNR and CDR2 FQNEAQ (reference sequence). CDR3 amino acids: CASSVNRDGVGDGNTIYF. Here the CDR3 DNA reads TGTGCCAGCAGCGTAAACCGGGACGGCGTGGGCGATGGAAACACCATATATTTT.